The 5 T cell receptor beta chains presented below share a single source sample, sequenced in a study of blood T cell repertoires in COVID-19 (dated by TCRdb to about 2020). The library was obtained by the immunoSEQ multiplex PCR assay. This is the immuneACCESS table as TCRdb keeps it, with only in-frame sequences that have V and J called. A part of the clones is gone; compared with another copy, unresolved V genes explain less than half, and the rest is unexplained. This sample gives around 180,000 clones in total; about four fifths of them show up just once. Of the sample, roughly 6.8% falls within the top ten clones. The sequencing sample was made of peripheral blood. The receptors were gathered from a man between 65 and 85 years old with active or convalescent COVID-19.

V gene TRBV5-4 combines with J gene TRBJ2-1, with D hard to call. Germline V CDR1 and CDR2: SGHNT, YYREEE (reference sequence). Trimming took 4 bases from V and 6 from J, leaving 11 bases between them. This CDR3 spans 13 amino acids. This CDR3 reads CASSTKDINEQFF. CDR3 sequence (DNA): TGTGCCAGCAGCACGAAAGACATCAATGAGCAGTTCTTC.

CDR3 residues: CASSEAGALNYGYTF. CDR3 coding DNA: TGTGCCAGCAGTGAAGCGGGGGCGCTTAACTATGGCTACACCTTC. J is TRBJ1-2 and V is TRBV6-1, with D possibly TRBD1 on 6 matching bases. The germline CDR1 and CDR2 sequences are MNHNS and SASEGT. This CDR3 has 15 amino acids. V was trimmed by 0 bases and J by 1 base, leaving 9 bases between them.

The genes are TRBV11-2 and TRBJ2-5; 11 bases agree with TRBD2. This CDR3 has 19 residues. Germline values: CDR1 SGHAT, CDR2 FQNNGV. Losses at the gene ends were 5 bases for V and 2 bases for J; bases not matched to a gene: 16. The CDR3 sequence: CASSPFSSGGSYKQETQYF. CDR3 nucleotides: TGTGCCAGCAGCCCTTTTTCTAGCGGGGGGTCATATAAACAAGAGACCCAGTACTTC.

This clone came up once. The germline gene is not matched at one end of the junction; a read error may be the cause. The chain links TRBV9 to TRBJ2-1; possible D gene TRBD1, 6 bases. Looked up from germline, CDR1 is SGDLS and CDR2 is YYNGEE. This CDR3 comprises 14 residues. The CDR3 DNA reads as TGTGCCAGCAACGTACAGGGTGACTACAATGAGCAGTTCTTC. Translating gives CASNVQGDYNEQFF. The full variable domain, rest sourced from reference TRBV9 and TRBJ2-1, is DSGVTQTPKHLITATGQRVTLRCSPRSGDLSVYWYQQSLDQGLQFLIQYYNGEERAKGNILERFSAQQFPDLHSELNLSSLELGDSALYFCASNVQGDYNEQFFGPGTRLTVL.

The chain recombines TRBV4-2 with TRBJ2-1; D perhaps matches TRBD2 (6 bases). The germline V and J ends were trimmed by 0 bases and 1 base, with 13 bases remaining between them. In germline, CDR1 is LGHNA, CDR2 YNFKEQ. This CDR3 has 17 amino acids. The CDR3 here is CASSQDTGGESYNEQFF. In DNA form, the CDR3 reads TGTGCCAGCAGCCAAGATACTGGCGGGGAATCCTACAATGAGCAGTTCTTC.